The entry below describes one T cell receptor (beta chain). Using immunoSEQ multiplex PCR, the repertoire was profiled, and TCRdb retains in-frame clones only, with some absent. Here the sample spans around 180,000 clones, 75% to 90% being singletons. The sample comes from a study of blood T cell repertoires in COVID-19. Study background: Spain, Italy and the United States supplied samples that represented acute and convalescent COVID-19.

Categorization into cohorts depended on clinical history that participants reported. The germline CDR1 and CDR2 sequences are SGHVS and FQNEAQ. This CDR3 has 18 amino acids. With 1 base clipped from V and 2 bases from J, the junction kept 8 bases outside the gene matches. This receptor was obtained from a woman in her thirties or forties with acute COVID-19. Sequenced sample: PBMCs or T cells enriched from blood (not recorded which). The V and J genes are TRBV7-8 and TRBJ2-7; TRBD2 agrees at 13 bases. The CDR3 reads CASSLGLAGGGSTYEQYF. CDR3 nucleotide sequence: TGTGCCAGCAGCTTAGGACTAGCGGGAGGCGGATCTACCTACGAGCAGTACTTC.